The clone carrying this T cell receptor (beta chain) was counted a few times. Its antigen is unidentified. Stated treatment: oral pan-JAK inhibitor, 5-10 mg twice daily. Individuals with alopecia areata gave both lesional scalp punch biopsies and peripheral blood for collection. This sample is drawn from a study of CD8+ T cells in alopecia areata. At the level of the study: Twice daily, treated patients received 5 to 10 mg of oral tofacitinib.

Regarding the study as a whole: In patients, TCRs were shared less clearly than in mice, and HLA may possibly be involved.

As the sequencing template, cDNA was produced by extracting RNA and reverse transcribing it. Method: immunoSEQ multiplex PCR; TCRdb's copy keeps in-frame clones and lacks some. The sample shows over 70,000 clones, approximately 66% of them seen only once. Germline CDR1 reads PRHDT; CDR2 reads FYEKMQ (reference sequence). V dropped 4 bases and J dropped 5; count of bases not matched to a gene: 5. This CDR3 is 14 amino acids long. This chain links TRBV13 with TRBJ2-5; 9 bases map to TRBD1. Sequenced here: CD8+ T cells sorted from blood, sampled at week 24, from a patient treated with tofacitinib. This sequence originates from a human donor with alopecia areata. The CDR3 DNA is TGTGCCAGCAGCTACGACAGGGGGTGGGAGACCCAGTACTTC. It codes for CASSYDRGWETQYF.